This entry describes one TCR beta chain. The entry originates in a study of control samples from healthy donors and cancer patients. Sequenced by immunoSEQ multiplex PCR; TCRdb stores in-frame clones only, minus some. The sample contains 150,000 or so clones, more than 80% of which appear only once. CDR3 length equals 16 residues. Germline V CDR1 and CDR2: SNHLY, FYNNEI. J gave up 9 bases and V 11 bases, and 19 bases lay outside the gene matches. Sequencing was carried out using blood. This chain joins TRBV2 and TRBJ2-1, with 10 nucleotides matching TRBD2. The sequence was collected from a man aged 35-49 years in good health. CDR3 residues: CALNTPPHKRGGEQFF. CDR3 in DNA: TGTGCCCTCAACACTCCCCCCCACAAGCGGGGGGGTGAGCAGTTCTTC. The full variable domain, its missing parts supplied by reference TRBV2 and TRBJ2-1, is EPEVTQTPSHQVTQMGQEVILRCVPISNHLYFYWYRQILGQKVEFLVSFYNNEISEKSEIFDDQFSVERPDGSNFTLKIRSTKLEDSAMYFCALNTPPHKRGGEQFFGPGTRLTVL.